What follows are 28 T cell receptor beta chains derived from one specimen sequenced in a study of blood T cell repertoires in COVID-19. Sequencing was performed with immunoSEQ multiplex PCR; in TCRdb, only in-frame clones are kept and a portion is missing. The sample lists around 450,000 clones; roughly 89% were seen once. Sequences were obtained from peripheral blood. These receptors were obtained from a woman aged 25 to 39 with acute or convalescent COVID-19.

A few counts support this clone. This chain links TRBV9 with TRBJ2-3; possibly TRBD2 for D (7 bases). V lost 4 bases and J 2 bases, leaving 14 bases between the germline ends. Germline CDR1 is SGDLS and CDR2 is YYNGEE. There are 15 residues in the CDR3. CDR3 DNA sequence: TGTGCCAGCAGCATTACAGGGAGGGACACAGATACGCAGTATTTT. Translated, it gives CASSITGRDTDTQYF.

V gene TRBV9 combines with J gene TRBJ2-5, with TRBD2 as a possible D gene (5 bases). This CDR3 has 13 amino acids. Deletions cut 3 bases from V and 5 bases from J, with 11 bases between. Germline V gives CDR1 SGDLS, CDR2 YYNGEE. CDR3 sequence reads: CASSDSVRETQYF. The CDR3 DNA sequence: TGTGCCAGCAGCGATAGCGTACGGGAGACCCAGTACTTC. The full variable domain, its missing parts supplied by reference TRBV9 and TRBJ2-5, is DSGVTQTPKHLITATGQRVTLRCSPRSGDLSVYWYQQSLDQGLQFLIQYYNGEERAKGNILERFSAQQFPDLHSELNLSSLELGDSALYFCASSDSVRETQYFGPGTRLLVL.

The chain combines TRBV2 with TRBJ1-4; D is possibly TRBD1 (6 bases). Germline V gene sequence: CDR1 SNHLY, CDR2 FYNNEI. The CDR3 loop spans 14 amino acids. The V and J ends lost 8 bases and 6 bases respectively, with 16 bases between them. The CDR3 here is CASVLDRSDEKLFF. As DNA, the CDR3 is TGTGCCAGCGTTCTAGACAGGTCGGATGAAAAACTGTTTTTT.

V and J are TRBV11-1 and TRBJ2-7; 7 bases map to TRBD2. J lost 4 bases, V lost 7 bases, and 7 bases had no gene match. This CDR3 spans 13 amino acids. Germline values: CDR1 SGHAT, CDR2 FQDESV (reference sequence). CDR3 in DNA: TGTGCCAGCACGGGGCAGGGAGGGTACGAGCAGTACTTC. This translates into CASTGQGGYEQYF.

J is TRBJ2-2 and V is TRBV5-1; TRBD1 matches 8 bases. This CDR3 has 17 residues. Per germline, CDR1 SGHRS and CDR2 YFSETQ. V was pared by 4 bases and J by 4 bases, with 12 bases of the junction left unmatched. The CDR3 DNA sequence: TGCGCCAGCAGCACCTTCTCTCGACAGGGGATCACCGGGGAGCTGTTTTTT. Its protein is CASSTFSRQGITGELFF.

V gene TRBV5-1 combines with J gene TRBJ2-1, with 8 bases lining up with TRBD2. This CDR3 contains 16 residues. Germline V gene sequence: CDR1 SGHRS, CDR2 YFSETQ. With 3 bases clipped from V and 7 bases from J, the junction kept 12 bases outside the gene matches. CDR3 protein: CASSSGNGLADNEQFF. CDR3 nucleotide sequence: TGCGCCAGCAGCTCCGGAAATGGACTAGCAGATAATGAGCAGTTCTTC.

This clone has a handful of counts. This chain uses TRBV7-9 with TRBJ2-1; TRBD2 matches 10 bases. Germline CDR1 reads SEHNR; CDR2 reads FQNEAQ (reference sequence). V trimming: 4 bases; J trimming: 5 bases; junction bases outside the gene matches: 5. The CDR3 contains 15 residues. CDR3 loop: CASSSGTSANNEQFF. Here the CDR3 DNA reads TGTGCCAGCAGCTCGGGGACTAGCGCCAACAATGAGCAGTTCTTC.

In its sample, this clone was seen once. This chain uses TRBV12-5 with TRBJ1-3; the D is unclear. The CDR3 length is 12 residues. Trimming cost V 6 bases and J 4 bases, with 7 bases left between them. CDR1 and CDR2 (germline): LGHNT, FRNRAP. The DNA for the CDR3 is TGTGCTAGTGGATTACAAGGAAACACCATATATTTT. Its protein is CASGLQGNTIYF.

The chain joins TRBV7-6 to TRBJ2-1; TRBD1 matches 9 bases. Per the germline V gene, CDR1 is SGHVS and CDR2 is FNYEAQ. V shed 5 bases and J 2 bases; nucleotides not matched to a gene: 13. The length of the CDR3 is 18 residues. The CDR3 reads CASSPTRTGTGPYNEQFF. The CDR3 nucleotides are TGTGCCAGCAGCCCTACCCGGACCGGGACAGGGCCCTACAATGAGCAGTTCTTC.

The V and J genes are TRBV6-5 and TRBJ1-2, with TRBD1 as a possible D gene (5 bases). Trimming stripped 7 bases from V and 4 bases from J, with 13 bases between. CDR1 MNHEY and CDR2 SVGAGI come from the germline V gene. The CDR3 length is 13 residues. The CDR3 coding sequence is TGTGCCAGCACGTTAGACGGGGGCTATGGCTACACCTTC. Amino acids: CASTLDGGYGYTF.

The V call is TRBV27, the J call TRBJ2-3, with 10 bases that match TRBD1. Losses at the gene ends were 3 bases for V and 3 bases for J; bases not matched to a gene: 3. Germline V gene lookup returns CDR1 MNHEY and CDR2 SMNVEV (reference sequence). The CDR3 totals 15 residues. The CDR3 coding sequence is TGTGCCAGCAGTTTCGGGGACAGGGGAACAGATACGCAGTATTTT. Translation: CASSFGDRGTDTQYF.

V usage is TRBV4-1 and J usage is TRBJ1-2, with TRBD1 as a possible D gene (5 bases). V was clipped by 2 bases and J by 1 base, with 11 bases between them. This CDR3 has 15 residues. Germline assignment: CDR1 MGHRA and CDR2 YSYEKL. CDR3: CASSQLDGGNYGYTF. CDR3 DNA sequence: TGCGCCAGCAGCCAACTGGACGGGGGTAACTATGGCTACACCTTC.

This chain joins TRBV6-5 and TRBJ2-7; D perhaps matches TRBD2 (6 bases). CDR1 is MNHEY and CDR2 is SVGAGI in the germline V gene. The CDR3 extends over 13 amino acids. Trimming removed 8 bases from V and 6 bases from J, with 17 bases in between. Here the CDR3 DNA reads TGTGCCAGCGGGGACTCTCTAGCTCTCGAGCAGTACTTC. It yields the protein CASGDSLALEQYF.

The gene calls are TRBV4-1 and TRBJ2-1, with 8 bases that match TRBD2. There are 15 residues in the CDR3. The J segment lost 1 base and the V segment lost 1 base, leaving 0 bases of the junction unmatched. Germline V gives CDR1 MGHRA, CDR2 YSYEKL. In nucleotides, the CDR3 is TGCGCCAGCAGCCAAGGCGGGGGGTCCTACAATGAGCAGTTCTTC. Translating it yields CASSQGGGSYNEQFF.

The chain joins TRBV19 to TRBJ2-7; D is unclear. Germline V gene sequence: CDR1 LNHDA, CDR2 SQIVND (reference sequence). Trimming left V 4 bases short and J 3 bases short, with 7 bases between. The CDR3 length is 12 residues. DNA of the CDR3: TGTGCCAGTAGTAACCAGGTCTACGAGCAGTACTTC. Its translation: CASSNQVYEQYF. Full variable domain (outside the CDR3, taken from reference TRBV19 and TRBJ2-7): DGGITQSPKYLFRKEGQNVTLSCEQNLNHDAMYWYRQDPGQGLRLIYYSQIVNDFQKGDIAEGYSVSREKKESFPLTVTSAQKNPTAFYLCASSNQVYEQYFGPGTRLTVT.

This rearrangement joins TRBV15 to TRBJ2-1; 10 bases are a match to TRBD2. CDR1 is LNHNV, CDR2 YYDKDF, per germline (reference sequence). The CDR3 spans 17 residues. V gave up 4 bases and J gave up 2 bases; unmatched junction bases: 8. The CDR3 bases are TGTGCCACCAGCATGATTAGCGGGGGGAGCGCCTACAATGAGCAGTTCTTC. It translates to CATSMISGGSAYNEQFF.

This clone was seen more than once but under ten times. The genes are TRBV6-5 and TRBJ1-1, with TRBD1 matching over 7 bases. CDR1 MNHEY and CDR2 SVGAGI come from the germline V gene. Trimming removed 8 bases from V and 4 bases from J; junction bases left unmatched: 7. This CDR3 is built from 13 residues. As DNA, the CDR3 is TGTGCCAGCGATCAGGGGGTCGGCACTGAAGCTTTCTTT. This translates into CASDQGVGTEAFF.

In this sample, this clone turned up once. The CDR3 DNA follows: TGTGCCAGCAAACTGACAGGGAGCTACGAGCAGTACTTC. Protein: CASKLTGSYEQYF. The chain employs TRBV6-5 and TRBJ2-7; 7 bases align to TRBD1. Germline CDR1 reads MNHEY; CDR2 reads SVGAGI. This CDR3 comprises 13 residues. V gave up 7 bases and J gave up 3 bases; unmatched junction bases: 6.

This chain uses TRBV3-1 (or the pseudogene TRBV3-2) with TRBJ2-1, with 8 bases fitting TRBD1. Germline V gene data show CDR1 as LGHDT and CDR2 as YNNKEL (reference sequence). V was clipped by 4 bases and J by 8 bases; unmatched bases: 13. The CDR3 length is 16 residues. This CDR3 reads CASSLADRGVFDEQFF. CDR3 nucleotide sequence: TGTGCCAGCAGCCTTGCCGACAGGGGTGTTTTCGATGAGCAGTTCTTC.

This rearrangement joins TRBV2 to TRBJ2-2; D might be TRBD2 (6 bases). Trimming stripped 6 bases from V and 4 bases from J, with 12 bases between. Germline CDR1 and CDR2: SNHLY and FYNNEI. This CDR3 comprises 14 residues. The CDR3 protein is CASRTRGGTGELFF. CDR3 nucleotides: TGTGCCAGCAGGACCCGGGGAGGCACCGGGGAGCTGTTTTTT. Looking up the rest from reference TRBV2 and TRBJ2-2 gives the full variable domain: EPEVTQTPSHQVTQMGQEVILRCVPISNHLYFYWYRQILGQKVEFLVSFYNNEISEKSEIFDDQFSVERPDGSNFTLKIRSTKLEDSAMYFCASRTRGGTGELFFGEGSRLTVL.

This chain uses TRBV14 with TRBJ1-1; no definite D call. The V gene lost 1 base and the J gene lost 0 bases, with 6 bases spanning the gap. This CDR3 region has 14 residues. Germline loops: CDR1 SGHDN, CDR2 FVKESK. The CDR3 nucleotides read TGTGCCAGCAGCCAAGGACACCTGAACACTGAAGCTTTCTTT. This gives the protein CASSQGHLNTEAFF.

The genes are TRBV4-1 and TRBJ2-7; 8 bases are shared with TRBD1. V was pared by 8 bases and J by 5 bases, with 5 bases of the junction left unmatched. This CDR3 is 12 amino acids long. Germline CDR1 MGHRA, CDR2 YSYEKL. CDR3 amino acids: CASGDRGDEQYF. CDR3 coding DNA: TGCGCCAGCGGAGACAGGGGAGACGAGCAGTACTTC.

The chain recombines TRBV24-1 with TRBJ2-5; D unresolved. The CDR3 loop spans 10 amino acids. V lost 9 bases and J 5 bases, leaving 6 bases between the germline ends. The germline V gene encodes CDR1 KGHDR and CDR2 SFDVKD. CDR3 residues: CATYPETQYF. The CDR3 DNA sequence: TGTGCCACCTATCCCGAGACCCAGTACTTC.

V gene TRBV2 combines with J gene TRBJ1-4; no clear D gene. Trimming took off 6 bases at V and 0 bases at J, with 8 bases between the two ends. The CDR3 has 14 amino acids. Germline values: CDR1 SNHLY, CDR2 FYNNEI. The CDR3: CASRRLATNEKLFF. In DNA form, the CDR3 reads TGTGCCAGCAGGCGACTTGCAACTAATGAAAAACTGTTTTTT.

The chain uses TRBV6-6 and TRBJ1-5; tentatively, D is TRBD1 (5 bases). V was shortened by 4 bases and J by 4 bases, with 11 bases between the two germline ends. The CDR3 spans 14 residues. Germline CDR1 is MNHNY and CDR2 is SVGAGI (reference sequence). CDR3 loop: CASSFSSGNQPQHF. CDR3 DNA sequence: TGTGCCAGCAGTTTTTCTTCAGGGAATCAGCCCCAGCATTTT.

This sequence joins TRBV6-4 and TRBJ1-5; the match to TRBD1 covers 7 bases. This CDR3 comprises 17 residues. V lost 4 bases and J lost 0; bases outside the gene matches: 9. Germline V gene lookup returns CDR1 MRHNA and CDR2 SNTAGT. CDR3 region: CASSVLLGQYSNQPQHF. For the CDR3, the DNA is TGTGCCAGCAGTGTATTACTGGGACAGTATAGCAATCAGCCCCAGCATTTT.

This clone was observed a single time. The chain carries TRBV5-4 and TRBJ2-7, with TRBD1 matching over 9 bases. The CDR3 contains 14 residues. The V and J ends lost 5 bases and 3 bases, in that order; junction bases with no gene match: 6. Per germline, CDR1 SGHNT and CDR2 YYREEE (reference sequence). The CDR3 is CASRPGQGSYEQYF. Written as DNA, the CDR3 is TGTGCCAGCAGACCGGGACAGGGAAGCTACGAGCAGTACTTC.

In the case of this clone: Additional DNA sequences in this sample encode the identical CDR3. The chain couples TRBV6-5 to TRBJ2-6; D perhaps matches TRBD1 (5 bases). CDR1 MNHEY and CDR2 SVGAGI come from the germline V gene. With 2 bases removed from V and 0 bases from J, the gap between germline ends came to 5 bases. This CDR3 has 15 residues. In DNA, the CDR3 is TGTGCCAGCAGTTACAGGGGCTCTGGGGCCAACGTCCTGACTTTC. Protein: CASSYRGSGANVLTF.